This T cell receptor beta chain derives from a study of CD8 T cells in ankylosing spondylitis (dated by TCRdb to the late 2010s). Turning to the overall study: The study profiled T cell receptor beta repertoires in healthy donors and ankylosing spondylitis patients to find disease-linked TCR variants. The full study cohort comprised 20 to 25 ankylosing spondylitis patients and approximately 100 healthy donors. Peripheral blood was sampled, and synovial fluid was additionally collected from ankylosing spondylitis patients. Results and caveats for the whole study, not just this receptor: According to the report, matched synovial fluid samples from ankylosing spondylitis patients were significantly enriched for the disease-linked clones. Some motif variants had previously been reported in the synovial fluid and blood of reactive arthritis patients, which suggests shared mechanisms of disease initiation. Blood from ankylosing spondylitis patients appeared to be characterized by a TCR beta motif made up of several highly homologous amino acid variants. The disease-linked clones showed a CD8+ phenotype and occurred at relatively low frequencies in peripheral blood.

The CDR3 sequence holds 14 residues, the cysteine and phenylalanine included. Left in the record is the CDR3 DNA by itself, 42 bases read in frame from the first base. V is pruned by 9 bases and J by 5 bases, leaving 8 bases of the junction without a gene match. Reading the germline V gene gives CDR1 SGHDT and CDR2 YYEEEE. Concerning this clonotype: No antigen is known for it. Base qualities were left out, and no much larger clone turns up one base away.

The reads were generated on an Illumina HiSeq 2500. Quantitative 5'-RACE with molecular barcodes was the method used to prepare the TCR beta libraries. Per the original workflow: Disease-linked TCR variants were identified with a new computational method built on a probabilistic model of VDJ rearrangement. TCRdb passed the public sequencing reads through fastp at Q25 and MiXCR, retaining productive beta sequences. Entries are consolidated by CDR3 protein sequence, retaining the most common genes and DNA. The V and J calls reflect TCRdb's pipeline rather than the authors' work. Across this sample there are about 160,000 distinct CDR3 sequences, with around 9.6% seen only once. The biggest ten clones account for roughly 16% of the sample.

The receptor was isolated from a female donor with ankylosing spondylitis or in good health (not recorded which). Here the chain combines TRBV5-6 and TRBJ2-3, with 11 bases aligning to TRBD1. The sample taken for sequencing was blood, either unsorted or a sorted T cell fraction (not recorded which). The nucleotide sequence is given as TGTGCCACGGGACAGGGGGGTTTTGGAGATACGCAGTATTTT. The resulting protein is CATGQGGFGDTQYF.